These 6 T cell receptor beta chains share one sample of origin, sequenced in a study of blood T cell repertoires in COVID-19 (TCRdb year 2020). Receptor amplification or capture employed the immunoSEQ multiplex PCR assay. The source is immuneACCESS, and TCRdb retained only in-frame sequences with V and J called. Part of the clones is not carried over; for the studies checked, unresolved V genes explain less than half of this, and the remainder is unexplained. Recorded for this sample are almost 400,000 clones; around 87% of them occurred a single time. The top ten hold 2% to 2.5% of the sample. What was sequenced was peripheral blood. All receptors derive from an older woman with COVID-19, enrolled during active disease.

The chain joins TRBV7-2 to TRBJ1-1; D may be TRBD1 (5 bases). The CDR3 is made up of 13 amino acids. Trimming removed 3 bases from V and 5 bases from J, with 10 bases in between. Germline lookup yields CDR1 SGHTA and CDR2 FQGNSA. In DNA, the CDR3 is TGTGCCAGCAGCTTGCAGGAGGGGACTGAAGCTTTCTTT. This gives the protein CASSLQEGTEAFF.

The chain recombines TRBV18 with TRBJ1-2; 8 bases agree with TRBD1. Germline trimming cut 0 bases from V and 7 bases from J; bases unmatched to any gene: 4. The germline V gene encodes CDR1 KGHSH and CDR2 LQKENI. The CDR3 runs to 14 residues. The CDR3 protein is CASSPPWTGFGYTF. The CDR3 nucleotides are TGTGCCAGCTCACCACCTTGGACAGGGTTTGGCTACACCTTC. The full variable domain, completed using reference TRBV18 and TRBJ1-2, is NAGVMQNPRHLVRRRGQEARLRCSPMKGHSHVYWYRQLPEEGLKFMVYLQKENIIDESGMPKERFSAEFPKEGPSILRIQQVVRGDSAAYFCASSPPWTGFGYTFGSGTRLTVV.

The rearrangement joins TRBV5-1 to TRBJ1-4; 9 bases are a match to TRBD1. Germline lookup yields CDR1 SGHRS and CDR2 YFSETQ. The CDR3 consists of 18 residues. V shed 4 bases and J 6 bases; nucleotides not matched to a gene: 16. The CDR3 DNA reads TGCGCCAGCAGCAGCCGGCCGGGACAGGGATGGTCCGATGAAAAACTGTTTTTT. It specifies CASSSRPGQGWSDEKLFF.

CDR3 nucleotides: TGTGCCAGTAGTATTCTCTCGGGGGGGCAAGAGACCCAGTACTTC. Protein: CASSILSGGQETQYF. The J gene is TRBJ2-5, the V gene TRBV19; the match to TRBD2 covers 8 bases. From germline, CDR1 is LNHDA and CDR2 SQIVND (reference sequence). This CDR3 spans 15 amino acids. J lost 2 bases, V lost 3 bases, and 5 bases had no gene match.

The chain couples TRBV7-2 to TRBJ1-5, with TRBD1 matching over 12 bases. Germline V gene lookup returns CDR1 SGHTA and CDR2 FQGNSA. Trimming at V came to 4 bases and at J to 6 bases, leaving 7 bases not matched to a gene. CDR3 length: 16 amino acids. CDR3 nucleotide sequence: TGTGCCAGCAGCTCCGGGCCGGGACAGGGGGCTCAGCCCCAGCATTTT. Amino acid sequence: CASSSGPGQGAQPQHF. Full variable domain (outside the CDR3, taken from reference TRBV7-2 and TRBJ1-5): GAGVSQSPSNKVTEKGKDVELRCDPISGHTALYWYRQSLGQGLEFLIYFQGNSAPDKSGLPSDRFSAERTGGSVSTLTIQRTQQEDSAVYLCASSSGPGQGAQPQHFGDGTRLSIL.

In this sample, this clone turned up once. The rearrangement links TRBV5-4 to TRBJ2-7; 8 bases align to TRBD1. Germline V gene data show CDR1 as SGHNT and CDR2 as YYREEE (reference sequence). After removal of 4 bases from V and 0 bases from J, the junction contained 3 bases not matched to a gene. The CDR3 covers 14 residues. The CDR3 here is CASSGTGSSYEQYF. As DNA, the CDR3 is TGTGCCAGCAGCGGGACAGGATCCTCCTACGAGCAGTACTTC.